What follows are 16 T cell receptor beta chains derived from one specimen sequenced in a study of OX40 agonist ivuxolimab in advanced cancers. This table comes from immunoSEQ multiplex PCR, and its TCRdb copy is limited to in-frame clones, with some not included. The data show more than 65,000 clones, roughly 81% seen once. This sample comprised CD4+ or CD8+ T cells sorted from blood, obtained in a trial of the OX40 agonist ivuxolimab. Source of these receptors: an adult with an advanced solid tumor such as melanoma, head and neck, liver or kidney cancer.

This rearrangement joins TRBV6-5 to TRBJ1-4; D is ambiguous. Between the trimmed V and J ends, which lost 6 bases and 5 bases, there was a span of 4 bases. Germline V gene lookup returns CDR1 MNHEY and CDR2 SVGAGI. The CDR3 sequence is 11 residues long. The CDR3 nucleotides read TGTGCCAGCAGGACGAATGAAAAACTGTTTTTT. This sequence encodes CASRTNEKLFF.

This clone was seen a handful of times. The rearrangement joins TRBV5-4 to TRBJ2-3; 7 nucleotides align to TRBD2. The J segment lost 1 base and the V segment lost 2 bases, leaving 13 bases of the junction unmatched. CDR3 length equals 18 residues. Looked up from germline, CDR1 is SGHNT and CDR2 is YYREEE (reference sequence). CDR3 nucleotide sequence: TGTGCCAGCAGCTTACCCGGAGTAAATCGGGGGGGCACAGATACGCAGTATTTT. Amino acids: CASSLPGVNRGGTDTQYF.

The chain is built from TRBV18 and TRBJ2-7; TRBD1 matches at 10 bases. CDR1 is KGHSH and CDR2 is LQKENI in the germline V gene. CDR3 length equals 16 residues. Germline trimming cut 4 bases from V and 0 bases from J; bases unmatched to any gene: 6. For the CDR3, the DNA is TGTGCCAGCTCACAAACGACAGGGGGCGGCTCCTACGAGCAGTACTTC. Its protein product is CASSQTTGGGSYEQYF. The whole variable domain, filled in from reference TRBV18 and TRBJ2-7, reads NAGVMQNPRHLVRRRGQEARLRCSPMKGHSHVYWYRQLPEEGLKFMVYLQKENIIDESGMPKERFSAEFPKEGPSILRIQQVVRGDSAAYFCASSQTTGGGSYEQYFGPGTRLTVT.

The rearrangement uses TRBV7-9 and TRBJ1-1; D is ambiguous. Trimming pared 1 base from V and 2 bases from J, leaving 8 bases between. This CDR3 has 14 residues. Germline loops: CDR1 SEHNR, CDR2 FQNEAQ (reference sequence). The CDR3 sequence: CASSLGQLNTEAFF. The CDR3 DNA reads as TGTGCCAGCAGCTTAGGGCAGCTAAACACTGAAGCTTTCTTT.

The chain carries TRBV16 and TRBJ1-2; 7 bases fit TRBD1. The germline V gene has CDR1 KGHSY and CDR2 FQNENV. The CDR3 spans 15 residues. Trimming took 4 bases from V and 0 from J; bases not matched to a gene: 5. The CDR3 region is CASSLTQGANYGYTF. The CDR3 coding sequence is TGTGCCAGCAGCCTAACTCAGGGGGCTAACTATGGCTACACCTTC.

This chain connects TRBV2 to TRBJ1-2, with D perhaps TRBD1 (6 bases). Germline-derived CDR1 and CDR2 are SNHLY and FYNNEI. The CDR3 runs to 14 residues. V was shortened by 6 bases and J by 6 bases, with 17 bases between the two germline ends. The CDR3 DNA follows: TGTGCCAGCAGCGGCAGGGGAAGATCCGATGGCTACACCTTC. Its protein is CASSGRGRSDGYTF. The whole variable domain, filled in from reference TRBV2 and TRBJ1-2, reads EPEVTQTPSHQVTQMGQEVILRCVPISNHLYFYWYRQILGQKVEFLVSFYNNEISEKSEIFDDQFSVERPDGSNFTLKIRSTKLEDSAMYFCASSGRGRSDGYTFGSGTRLTVV.

The rearrangement uses TRBV29-1 and TRBJ2-7, with a weak D call TRBD2 (6 bases). Trimming removed 4 bases at V and 5 bases at J, with 18 bases between. The germline V gene has CDR1 SQVTM and CDR2 ANQGSEA. The length of the CDR3 is 14 residues. The CDR3 DNA reads TGCAGCGTTGGCGGGGCCCTATGGGGCAACGAGCAGTACTTC. Protein: CSVGGALWGNEQYF.

The chain has TRBV29-1 and TRBJ1-2; D is perhaps TRBD1 (6 bases). This CDR3 comprises 14 residues. Per germline, CDR1 SQVTM and CDR2 ANQGSEA. V was shortened by 3 bases and J by 5 bases, with 16 bases between the two germline ends. CDR3 sequence: CSVEGGAGQYGYTF. The CDR3 DNA is TGCAGCGTTGAGGGGGGGGCCGGGCAATATGGCTACACCTTC. The full variable domain, completed using reference TRBV29-1 and TRBJ1-2, is SAVISQKPSRDICQRGTSLTIQCQVDSQVTMMFWYRQQPGQSLTLIATANQGSEATYESGFVIDKFPISRPNLTFSTLTVSNMSPEDSSIYLCSVEGGAGQYGYTFGSGTRLTVV.

The chain uses TRBV19 and TRBJ1-2, with a possible D match to TRBD1 (6 bases). Trimming stripped 1 base from V and 2 bases from J, with 11 bases between. CDR1 is LNHDA and CDR2 is SQIVND in the germline V gene (reference sequence). The CDR3 has 15 amino acids. CDR3 sequence reads: CASSIAVDRNYGYTF. The DNA of the CDR3 is TGTGCCAGTAGTATAGCGGTTGACAGGAACTATGGCTACACCTTC. Combining the CDR3 with reference TRBV19 and TRBJ1-2 gives the whole variable domain DGGITQSPKYLFRKEGQNVTLSCEQNLNHDAMYWYRQDPGQGLRLIYYSQIVNDFQKGDIAEGYSVSREKKESFPLTVTSAQKNPTAFYLCASSIAVDRNYGYTFGSGTRLTVV.

The chain is built from TRBV27 and TRBJ2-2; D call uncertain. The CDR3 is 12 residues long. CDR1 is MNHEY, CDR2 SMNVEV, per germline (reference sequence). Trimming pared 6 bases from V and 2 bases from J, leaving 4 bases between. The CDR3 reads CASRVNTGELFF. The DNA for the CDR3 is TGTGCCAGCAGAGTAAACACCGGGGAGCTGTTTTTT.

This clone appeared once. The CDR3 bases are TGTGCCAGCAGCGTAGCGAGGACAGGGGATGGCTACACCTTC. Its translation is CASSVARTGDGYTF. V gene TRBV9 combines with J gene TRBJ1-2; 9 nucleotides line up with TRBD1. Germline CDR1 and CDR2: SGDLS and YYNGEE. V was clipped by 0 bases and J by 6 bases; unmatched bases: 3. The CDR3 totals 14 residues.

The chain employs TRBV27 and TRBJ2-1; 14 bases fit TRBD2. V lost 5 bases to trimming and J lost 13 bases; unmatched junction nucleotides: 10. This CDR3 has 15 amino acids. Germline V CDR1 and CDR2: MNHEY, SMNVEV (reference sequence). The CDR3 bases are TGTGCCAGCAGTCCGCGACTAGCGGGGGGGCCTGGCCAGTTCTTC. Translating gives CASSPRLAGGPGQFF.

The chain is built from TRBV7-9 and TRBJ2-3; D is unclear. This CDR3 region has 15 residues. Germline CDR1 reads SEHNR; CDR2 reads FQNEAQ (reference sequence). V was cut by 5 bases and J by 2 bases, with 14 bases left in between. The CDR3 protein is CASSPRLGSTDTQYF. CDR3 nucleotides: TGTGCCAGCAGCCCCCGGCTAGGGTCCACAGATACGCAGTATTTT.

This clone was picked up a small number of times. The CDR3 nucleotides are TGTGCCAGCTCCTTGACTAGCGGGAACCAAGAGACCCAGTACTTC. Protein: CASSLTSGNQETQYF. This chain joins TRBV18 and TRBJ2-5; 11 bases match TRBD2. Germline assignment: CDR1 KGHSH and CDR2 LQKENI. J gave up 0 bases and V 6 bases, and 3 bases lay outside the gene matches. The CDR3 is 15 amino acids.

This clone was detected once. The V call is TRBV13, the J call TRBJ2-7; 14 bases map to TRBD2. Germline CDR1 is PRHDT and CDR2 is FYEKMQ (reference sequence). After removal of 4 bases from V and 5 bases from J, the junction contained 4 bases not matched to a gene. This CDR3 has 15 residues. The CDR3 sequence is CASSYKTSGRDEQYF. Here the CDR3 DNA reads TGTGCCAGCAGCTACAAGACTAGCGGGAGGGACGAGCAGTACTTC.

The rearrangement uses TRBV18 and TRBJ2-7, with 10 bases identical to TRBD1. The CDR3 sequence is 15 residues long. The germline V gene encodes CDR1 KGHSH and CDR2 LQKENI. V dropped 6 bases and J dropped 0; count of bases not matched to a gene: 5. CDR3 coding DNA: TGTGCCAGCTCTCCTGGGACAGGGGCCTCCTACGAGCAGTACTTC. Protein sequence: CASSPGTGASYEQYF.